The rows below give T cell receptor beta chains drawn from one sample of a study of blood T cell repertoires in COVID-19. Assay used: immunoSEQ multiplex PCR; TCRdb lists only in-frame clones, some missing. The table has under 100,000 clones, 70% to 90% seen once. Sample: peripheral blood. Receptor source: a human donor in a cohort sampled during active COVID-19. CDR3s include the opening cysteine and the closing phenylalanine or tryptophan.

V: TRBV7-9
CDR3: CASSLGGGRAHNYGYTF

V: TRBV28
CDR3: CASRTDRGHVVGNSPLHF

V: TRBV27
CDR3: CASSLRGRGLVNQPQHF

V: TRBV19
CDR3: CASSIASGTGELFF

V: TRBV2
CDR3: CASSGGNKAKNIQYF

V: TRBV7-9
CDR3: CASSPPTGAILETQYF

V: TRBV30
CDR3: CAWSVVAASTDTQYF

V: TRBV4-2
CDR3: CASSPQGANTEAFF

V: TRBV5-1
CDR3: CASRPGSSYNEQFF

V: TRBV2
CDR3: CASTLQGRSNQPQHF

V: TRBV10-3
CDR3: CAISALDTGNTEAFF

V: TRBV10-2
CDR3: CASSKDRGSNQPQHF

V: TRBV30
CDR3: CAWRNPPSEGYTF

V: TRBV3-1/TRBV3-2
CDR3: CASSSTGGSSPLHF

V: TRBV9
CDR3: CASSPLGSSYEQYF

V: TRBV3-1/TRBV3-2
CDR3: CATTTGSTGELFF

V: TRBV20-1
CDR3: CSDSGGDYGYTF

V: TRBV5-1
CDR3: CASSLAGRQGTYEQYF

V: TRBV20-1
CDR3: CSAGQGYGYTF

V: TRBV12-3/TRBV12-4
CDR3: CATSPGGGTEAFF

V: TRBV5-1
CDR3: CASSPSGGNQPQHF

V: TRBV27
CDR3: CASSLSLDRTYGYTF

V: TRBV5-6
CDR3: CASSSIADTQYF

V: TRBV9
CDR3: CASSVGGFEETQYF

V: TRBV7-6
CDR3: CASSSRLAGSTDTQYF

V: TRBV15
CDR3: CATSSGGGAGELFF

V: TRBV14
CDR3: CASSQGQYYEQYF

V: TRBV5-1
CDR3: CASSKGQSRTDTQYF

V: TRBV28
CDR3: CASSFGPGEGYEQYF

V: TRBV18
CDR3: CASSPRGPYEQYF

V: TRBV24-1
CDR3: CATSDPQGVETQYF

V: TRBV4-2
CDR3: CASSQDWGGAYEQYF

V: TRBV11-2
CDR3: CASRGQPNTGELFF

V: TRBV7-7
CDR3: CAVAGNGYNEQFF

V: TRBV5-1
CDR3: CASSLEGQGNEKLFF

V: TRBV5-1
CDR3: CASSLTSGGANNEQFF

V: TRBV7-3
CDR3: CASSLDGGYEQYF

V: TRBV6-6
CDR3: CARGQGNQPQHF

V: TRBV28
CDR3: CASRPLASYNEQFF

V: TRBV15
CDR3: CATSRANQPQHF

V: TRBV5-1
CDR3: CASSLELVRGRAGNTIYF

V: TRBV7-2
CDR3: CASSTNRAGGYTF

V: TRBV10-3
CDR3: CAISEATSGAFNEQFF

V: TRBV5-1
CDR3: CASSFVGSPNIQYF

V: TRBV9
CDR3: CASRQGQGPLNSPLHF

V: TRBV11-2
CDR3: CASSLDSRQPQHF

V: TRBV6-5
CDR3: CASSYSLQVNSPLHF

V: TRBV19
CDR3: CASRQSNQPQHF

V: TRBV30
CDR3: CAWSVTWGTVGSNQPQHF

V: TRBV18
CDR3: CASSPIVSEAFF

V: TRBV19
CDR3: CASRMTGTNQPQHF

V: TRBV18
CDR3: CASSPPSGSSYEQYF

V: TRBV5-1
CDR3: CASSTRDSRGYTF

V: TRBV4-2
CDR3: CASSQDFPGGTGNTIYF

V: TRBV25-1
CDR3: CASSAPTGVDTYGYTF

V: TRBV7-2
CDR3: CASSLRGGRGTDTQYF

V: TRBV7-8
CDR3: CASSLEGWTANTGELFF

V: TRBV4-1
CDR3: CASSPGQGGYGYTF

V: TRBV18
CDR3: CASPNLTGGGRIGLGTNEKLFF

V: TRBV27
CDR3: CASLSTHRAHEQYF